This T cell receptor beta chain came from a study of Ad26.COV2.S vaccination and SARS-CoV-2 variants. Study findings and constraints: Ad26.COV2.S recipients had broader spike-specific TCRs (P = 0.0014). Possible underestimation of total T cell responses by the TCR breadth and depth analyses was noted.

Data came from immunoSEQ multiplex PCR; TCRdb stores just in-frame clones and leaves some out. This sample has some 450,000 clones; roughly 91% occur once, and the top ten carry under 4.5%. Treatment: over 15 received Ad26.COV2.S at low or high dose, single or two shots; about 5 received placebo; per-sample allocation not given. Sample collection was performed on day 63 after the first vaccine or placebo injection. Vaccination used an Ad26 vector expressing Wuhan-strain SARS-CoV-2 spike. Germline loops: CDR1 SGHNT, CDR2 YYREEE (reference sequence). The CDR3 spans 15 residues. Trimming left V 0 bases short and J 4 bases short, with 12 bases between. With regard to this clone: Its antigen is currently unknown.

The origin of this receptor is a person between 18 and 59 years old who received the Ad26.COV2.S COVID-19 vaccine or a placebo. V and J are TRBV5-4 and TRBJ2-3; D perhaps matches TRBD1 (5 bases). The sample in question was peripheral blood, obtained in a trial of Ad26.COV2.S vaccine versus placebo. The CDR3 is CASSLVGRGADTQYF. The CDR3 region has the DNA TGTGCCAGCAGCTTGGTGGGGCGAGGCGCAGATACGCAGTATTTT.